Listed here are 31 T cell receptor beta chains from one sample, sequenced in a study of T-cell memory formation after mild COVID-19. TCRdb fed the 5' RACE reads into MiXCR, producing one record per CDR3 protein. The sample holds about 200,000 distinct CDR3 sequences, over 9% seen once. Sequencing was performed on PBMCs or a T cell subset sorted from them (not recorded which). These receptors came from a man aged 18 to 29 who had mild COVID-19 (a few samples of this study predate the infection). Cell type and time point are not known.

The V call is TRBV20-1, the J call TRBJ1-5; D perhaps matches TRBD1 (5 bases). CDR1 is DFQATT and CDR2 is SNEGSKA in the germline V gene (reference sequence). The CDR3 has 16 amino acids. The V gene lost 3 bases and the J gene lost 6 bases, with 21 bases spanning the gap. The CDR3 region is CSARSRFGHRGQPQHF. The DNA of the CDR3 is TGCAGTGCTAGGTCCCGTTTTGGACACCGGGGTCAGCCCCAGCATTTT.

In its sample, this clonotype was seen many times. The chain links TRBV5-6 to TRBJ2-2; the D is unclear. V lost 2 bases and J lost 4, with 9 bases in between. Germline loops: CDR1 SGHDT, CDR2 YYEEEE. The CDR3 contains 14 residues. For the CDR3, the DNA is TGTGCCAGCAGCTTTCAGGAATTCACCGGGGAGCTGTTTTTT. This translates into CASSFQEFTGELFF.

This clonotype was seen only a few times. The chain couples TRBV3-1 to TRBJ1-3; TRBD1 is a possible D gene (5 bases). CDR1 is LGHDT, CDR2 YNNKEL, per germline (reference sequence). Deletions cut 1 base from V and 3 bases from J, with 7 bases between. The CDR3 is made up of 14 amino acids. CDR3 nucleotide sequence: TGTGCCAGCAGCCAAGGGGACGGTGGAAACACCATATATTTT. It translates to CASSQGDGGNTIYF.

The chain is built from TRBV10-3 and TRBJ1-3; D remains ambiguous. Between the trimmed V and J ends, which lost 0 bases and 2 bases, there was a span of 11 bases. Germline V gene data show CDR1 as ENHRY and CDR2 as SYGVKD. The CDR3 spans 16 residues. The DNA of the CDR3 is TGTGCCATCAGTGAGTCGGGGTTTGGCGCTGGAAACACCATATATTTT. Protein product: CAISESGFGAGNTIYF.

This clonotype was picked up many times. The genes are TRBV12-3 or TRBV12-4 and TRBJ1-5, with 8 bases that match TRBD1. The CDR3 spans 13 residues. The V segment lost 5 bases and the J segment 6 bases; nucleotides outside the gene matches: 3. The CDR3 coding sequence is TGTGCCAGCAGTGCAGGGGGCCCTCAGCCCCAGCATTTT. Translated: CASSAGGPQPQHF.

Only a few counts were recorded for this clonotype. This chain connects TRBV9 to TRBJ2-1; D call uncertain. Germline-derived CDR1 and CDR2 are SGDLS and YYNGEE. This CDR3 has 15 residues. Trimming shortened V by 0 bases and J by 4 bases, and 11 bases separated the two germline ends. The CDR3 DNA is TGTGCCAGCAGCGTAGAGGGTTGGGGTTACAATGAGCAGTTCTTC. Its protein product is CASSVEGWGYNEQFF.

This clonotype was observed many times. This sequence joins TRBV15 and TRBJ2-3; D is ambiguous. The CDR3 sequence is 15 residues long. Germline V gives CDR1 LNHNV, CDR2 YYDKDF (reference sequence). Trimming left V 0 bases short and J 4 bases short, with 11 bases between. CDR3 bases: TGTGCCACCAGCAGAGATAGACAACGAGCAGATACGCAGTATTTT. Amino acid sequence: CATSRDRQRADTQYF.

This clonotype was counted only a few times. This chain links TRBV5-4 with TRBJ2-3; weak D call: TRBD2 (6 bases). Germline V CDR1 and CDR2: SGHNT, YYREEE (reference sequence). The CDR3 length is 16 residues. The germline V and J ends were trimmed by 2 bases and 4 bases, with 17 bases remaining between them. The CDR3 nucleotides read TGTGCCAGCAGCTTCGTATCCGCGGGGATTGCAGATACGCAGTATTTT. Its protein product is CASSFVSAGIADTQYF.

This clonotype has just a few counts. The rearrangement joins TRBV28 to TRBJ1-6; D may be TRBD1 (5 bases). CDR3 length: 12 residues. V was cut by 10 bases and J by 6 bases, with 10 bases left in between. Per the germline V gene, CDR1 is MDHEN and CDR2 is SYDVKM. CDR3 in DNA: TGTGCCACCGACAGCAGTAATTCACCCCTCCACTTT. Encoded protein: CATDSSNSPLHF.

V usage is TRBV6-5 and J usage is TRBJ2-7; tentative D call: TRBD2 (6 bases). V lost 8 bases to trimming and J lost 1 base, with 15 bases between them. Per the germline V gene, CDR1 is MNHEY and CDR2 is SVGAGI. The CDR3 spans 14 residues. The chain's CDR3 is CASSIRERSYEQYF. In nucleotides, the CDR3 is TGTGCCAGCTCGATCCGGGAGAGGTCCTACGAGCAGTACTTC.

J is TRBJ2-3 and V is TRBV19; D unclear. Germline loops: CDR1 LNHDA, CDR2 SQIVND (reference sequence). The CDR3 loop spans 12 amino acids. V lost 3 bases and J lost 9, with 10 bases in between. The CDR3 spells CASSIEPDTQYF. CDR3 nucleotides: TGTGCCAGTAGTATCGAACCGGACACGCAGTATTTT.

This clonotype was seen only a few times. The chain recombines TRBV6-6 with TRBJ2-7, with no clear D. Germline V gives CDR1 MNHNY, CDR2 SVGAGI (reference sequence). The CDR3 is 11 residues long. V lost 10 bases and J lost 5, with 12 bases in between. CDR3 region: CATENHHEQYF. CDR3 coding DNA: TGTGCCACCGAGAACCACCACGAGCAGTACTTC.

The sample holds a few counts of this clonotype. This chain joins TRBV9 and TRBJ2-3; 7 nucleotides match TRBD1. The V gene end was trimmed by 0 bases and the J gene end by 4 bases; junction bases not matched to a gene: 11. The CDR3 has 17 amino acids. Germline CDR1 SGDLS, CDR2 YYNGEE. This chain's CDR3 is CASSVALTLGGPDTQYF. The CDR3 region has the DNA TGTGCCAGCAGCGTAGCTCTGACTCTAGGGGGCCCAGATACGCAGTATTTT.

This clonotype has more than one count but fewer than ten. This chain uses TRBV18 with TRBJ2-3, with 7 bases that match TRBD1. Trimming cost V 3 bases and J 5 bases; bases outside gene matches: 2. Germline V CDR1 and CDR2: KGHSH, LQKENI. CDR3 length equals 13 residues. In nucleotides, the CDR3 is TGTGCCAGCTCACCGCCAGGGGGAGATACGCAGTATTTT. This encodes CASSPPGGDTQYF.

With regard to this clonotype: Possible read error: a much larger clone is one base away. The chain has TRBV12-3 or TRBV12-4 and TRBJ2-5, with 8 bases aligning to TRBD2. CDR3 length: 15 amino acids. Trimming took 6 bases from V and 4 from J; bases not matched to a gene: 10. The chain's CDR3 is CASRSQAGGLETQYF. CDR3 DNA sequence: TGTGCCAGCAGGTCCCAGGCGGGGGGCTTAGAGACCCAGTACTTC.

The chain employs TRBV5-5 and TRBJ1-5, with TRBD1 matching over 7 bases. There are 15 residues in the CDR3. With 4 bases clipped from V and 6 bases from J, the junction kept 10 bases outside the gene matches. The germline V gene encodes CDR1 SGHKS and CDR2 YYEKEE (reference sequence). The CDR3, as DNA: TGTGCCAGCAGCCCGGGCAGGGGGGCTGGTCAGCCCCAGCATTTT. Its protein is CASSPGRGAGQPQHF. Filled out from reference TRBV5-5 and TRBJ1-5, the complete variable domain reads DAGVTQSPTHLIKTRGQQVTLRCSPISGHKSVSWYQQVLGQGPQFIFQYYEKEERGRGNFPDRFSARQFPNYSSELNVNALLLGDSALYLCASSPGRGAGQPQHFGDGTRLSIL.

This clonotype occurred a few times. The genes are TRBV12-3 or TRBV12-4 and TRBJ1-5; a weak D match, TRBD1 (6 bases). V was shortened by 7 bases and J by 6 bases, with 22 bases between the two germline ends. The CDR3 is 16 amino acids. This CDR3 is CASNSNNNRAGQPQHF. CDR3 DNA sequence: TGTGCCAGCAATTCCAATAATAACAGGGCGGGTCAGCCCCAGCATTTT.

This clonotype was detected only a few times. V is TRBV9 and J is TRBJ1-1; D is undetermined. V was shortened by 4 bases and J by 0 bases, with 7 bases between the two germline ends. This CDR3 region has 13 residues. Germline assignment: CDR1 SGDLS and CDR2 YYNGEE. CDR3: CASSPGVNTEAFF. The CDR3 DNA reads as TGTGCCAGCAGCCCAGGAGTGAACACTGAAGCTTTCTTT.

This clonotype was detected only a few times. The chain joins TRBV20-1 to TRBJ2-5; 9 bases align to TRBD2. V shed 6 bases and J 0 bases; nucleotides not matched to a gene: 5. The CDR3 runs to 14 residues. Germline loops: CDR1 DFQATT, CDR2 SNEGSKA (reference sequence). For the CDR3, the DNA is TGCAGTGCGCGGACTAGCGCAAACCAAGAGACCCAGTACTTC. Translating it yields CSARTSANQETQYF.

The rearrangement uses TRBV9 and TRBJ2-3, with D unclear. The CDR3 contains 13 residues. Germline-derived CDR1 and CDR2 are SGDLS and YYNGEE. V lost 4 bases, J lost 4 bases, and 10 bases lay in between. The CDR3 here is CASSTATPDTQYF. In nucleotides, the CDR3 is TGTGCCAGCAGCACCGCCACCCCAGATACGCAGTATTTT.

There are a few counts of this clonotype. This chain joins TRBV5-5 and TRBJ2-5; D gene uncertain. Per the germline V gene, CDR1 is SGHKS and CDR2 is YYEKEE (reference sequence). The CDR3 is made up of 14 amino acids. Between the trimmed V and J ends, which lost 0 bases and 1 base, there was a span of 7 bases. CDR3 nucleotides: TGTGCCAGCAGCTTGGACCCCCTCCAAGAGACCCAGTACTTC. Its translation is CASSLDPLQETQYF.

The rearrangement links TRBV7-2 to TRBJ2-4; TRBD1 might be the D (5 bases). In germline, CDR1 is SGHTA, CDR2 FQGNSA. V lost 3 bases and J 6 bases, leaving 9 bases between the germline ends. The length of the CDR3 is 13 residues. The CDR3 nucleotides are TGTGCCAGCAGCTTGGGGCCACTAAACATTCAGTACTTC. This sequence encodes CASSLGPLNIQYF. Full variable domain (remainder filled in from reference TRBV7-2 and TRBJ2-4): GAGVSQSPSNKVTEKGKDVELRCDPISGHTALYWYRQSLGQGLEFLIYFQGNSAPDKSGLPSDRFSAERTGGSVSTLTIQRTQQEDSAVYLCASSLGPLNIQYFGAGTRLSVL.

The chain combines TRBV5-1 with TRBJ2-7; tentative D call: TRBD1 (6 bases). This CDR3 spans 16 amino acids. Germline V gene sequence: CDR1 SGHRS, CDR2 YFSETQ. Trimming cost V 0 bases and J 0 bases, with 13 bases left between them. This chain's CDR3 is CASSLGGGAYSYEQYF. For the CDR3, the DNA is TGCGCCAGCAGCTTGGGTGGGGGCGCCTACTCCTACGAGCAGTACTTC.

The chain uses TRBV6-5 and TRBJ2-1; 8 positions agree with TRBD2. Per germline, CDR1 MNHEY and CDR2 SVGAGI. The V gene end was trimmed by 6 bases and the J gene end by 6 bases; junction bases not matched to a gene: 10. CDR3 size: 15 residues. CDR3 nucleotides: TGTGCCAGCAGCCGCCTGGGAAGCGGGGGCAATGAGCAGTTCTTC. Protein sequence: CASSRLGSGGNEQFF.

The chain joins TRBV7-2 to TRBJ2-3; 8 bases are shared with TRBD1. The CDR3 is 12 amino acids. Trimming took 5 bases from V and 10 from J; bases not matched to a gene: 5. In germline, CDR1 is SGHTA, CDR2 FQGNSA. The CDR3 coding sequence is TGTGCCAGCAGCCCAGGACAGGGTTCGCAGTATTTT. Encoded protein: CASSPGQGSQYF.

This sequence joins TRBV20-1 and TRBJ2-7; 13 nucleotides match TRBD2. This CDR3 has 16 amino acids. V lost 0 bases and J lost 2; bases outside the gene matches: 4. Germline lookup yields CDR1 DFQATT and CDR2 SNEGSKA (reference sequence). The CDR3, as DNA: TGCAGTGCTAGAGAGGGAACTAGCGGGGGGGCCTACGAGCAGTACTTC. It is translated as CSAREGTSGGAYEQYF.

This sequence joins TRBV5-1 and TRBJ2-2; D is uncertain. The CDR3 has 14 residues. The germline CDR1 and CDR2 sequences are SGHRS and YFSETQ. V lost 0 bases and J 8 bases, leaving 11 bases between the germline ends. CDR3 region: CASSLGGRPGELFF. In DNA, the CDR3 is TGCGCCAGCAGCTTGGGTGGCAGGCCGGGGGAGCTGTTTTTT.

The CDR3 spells CASSVGTGIRSNQPQHF. The CDR3 coding sequence is TGTGCCAGCAGCGTCGGGACAGGCATCAGGAGCAATCAGCCCCAGCATTTT. The V gene is TRBV5-6, the J gene TRBJ1-5, with 8 bases aligning to TRBD1. The CDR3 spans 17 residues. The trim removed 4 bases at V and 1 base at J, leaving 10 bases unmatched. Germline lookup yields CDR1 SGHDT and CDR2 YYEEEE.

The chain carries TRBV14 and TRBJ2-5; TRBD2 aligns across 11 bases. Germline V gene lookup returns CDR1 SGHDN and CDR2 FVKESK. The ends lost 1 base at V and 5 bases at J; junction bases unmatched: 6. This CDR3 contains 16 residues. CDR3 sequence (DNA): TGTGCCAGCAGCCAAGCATCTAGCGGGGGGATGGAGACCCAGTACTTC. Its protein product is CASSQASSGGMETQYF.

The chain carries TRBV7-8 and TRBJ1-6; D unresolved. Germline V gives CDR1 SGHVS, CDR2 FQNEAQ. V was trimmed by 5 bases and J by 7 bases, leaving 15 bases between them. The CDR3 totals 15 residues. The CDR3 loop is CASSRKGTGNSPLHF. CDR3 DNA sequence: TGTGCCAGCAGCCGCAAGGGTACGGGAAATTCACCCCTCCACTTT.

The rearrangement links TRBV9 to TRBJ2-3; D may correspond to TRBD1 or TRBD2 (5 bases each). The V end lost 4 bases, the J end lost 1 base, and 7 bases lay between the germline ends. CDR3 length: 13 residues. Germline CDR1 reads SGDLS; CDR2 reads YYNGEE. This CDR3 reads CASSMGGTDTQYF. The CDR3 bases are TGTGCCAGCAGCATGGGGGGCACAGATACGCAGTATTTT. Filled out from reference TRBV9 and TRBJ2-3, the complete variable domain reads DSGVTQTPKHLITATGQRVTLRCSPRSGDLSVYWYQQSLDQGLQFLIQYYNGEERAKGNILERFSAQQFPDLHSELNLSSLELGDSALYFCASSMGGTDTQYFGPGTRLTVL.